This TCR beta chain was retrieved from a study of blood T cell repertoires in COVID-19. Study details: PBMCs, B-cell-depleted T cells, or T cells provided the cDNA or gDNA that made up the material.

Profiling relied on immunoSEQ multiplex PCR, and the TCRdb table lists in-frame clones only, not all of them. The sample contains 200,000 to 250,000 clones, about 84% of which appear only once. The CDR3 length is 16 residues. CDR1 is MDHEN and CDR2 is SYDVKM in the germline V gene. V shed 2 bases and J 4 bases; nucleotides not matched to a gene: 9. The sequence was obtained from a human donor in a cohort sampled during active COVID-19. Sequenced sample: peripheral blood. The chain links TRBV28 to TRBJ1-2, with 8 bases aligning to TRBD1. The CDR3 DNA is TGTGCCAGCAGTTTACCAATACAGGGGGAGGTCTATGGCTACACCTTC. This codes for CASSLPIQGEVYGYTF.